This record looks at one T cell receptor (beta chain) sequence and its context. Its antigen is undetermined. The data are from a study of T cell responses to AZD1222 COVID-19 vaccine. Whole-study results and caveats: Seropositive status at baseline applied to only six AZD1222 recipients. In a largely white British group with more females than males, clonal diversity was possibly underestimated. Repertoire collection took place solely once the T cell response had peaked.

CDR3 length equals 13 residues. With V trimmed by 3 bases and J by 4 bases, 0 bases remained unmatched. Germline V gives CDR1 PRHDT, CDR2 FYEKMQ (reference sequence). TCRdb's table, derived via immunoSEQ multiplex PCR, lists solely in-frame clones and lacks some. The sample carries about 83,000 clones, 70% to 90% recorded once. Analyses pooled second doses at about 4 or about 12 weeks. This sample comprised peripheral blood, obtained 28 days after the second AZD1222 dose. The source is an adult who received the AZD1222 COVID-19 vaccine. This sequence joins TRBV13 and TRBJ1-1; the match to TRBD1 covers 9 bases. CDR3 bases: TGTGCCAGCAGCTTGACAGGGGGCACTGAAGCTTTCTTT. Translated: CASSLTGGTEAFF.